One sample yielded the 24 T cell receptor beta chains listed below, sequenced in a study of cytomegalovirus exposure and HLA in healthy donors. Primers: 60 Vbeta forward and 13 Jbeta reverse. Here immunoSEQ multiplex PCR was the method, and the copy in TCRdb shows in-frame clones only, minus some. The sample consists of 75,000 to 90,000 clones, roughly 72% of them appearing once. Material for sequencing was PBMCs. These receptors originate from a man aged 30-40 years in good health and CMV-seropositive.

The chain links TRBV4-1 to TRBJ1-3; TRBD1 aligns across 7 bases. Germline trimming cut 0 bases from V and 2 bases from J; bases unmatched to any gene: 7. CDR1 and CDR2 (germline): MGHRA, YSYEKL. The CDR3 extends over 17 amino acids. In nucleotides, the CDR3 is TGCGCCAGCAGCCAAGAGGACAGGAGGGGTCCTGGAAACACCATATATTTT. This codes for CASSQEDRRGPGNTIYF.

In its sample, this clone was seen once. The V call is TRBV11-2, the J call TRBJ1-2; no reliable D call. V lost 4 bases to trimming and J lost 8 bases, with 11 bases between them. The germline V gene encodes CDR1 SGHAT and CDR2 FQNNGV. This CDR3 spans 12 amino acids. This chain's CDR3 is CASSSEGYGYTF. CDR3 sequence (DNA): TGTGCCAGCAGCTCCGAGGGCTACGGCTACACCTTC.

This clone is a singleton in its sample. This rearrangement joins TRBV18 to TRBJ2-2; D is uncertain. Trimming left V 0 bases short and J 4 bases short, with 6 bases between. Germline CDR1 is KGHSH and CDR2 is LQKENI. The CDR3 contains 14 residues. The CDR3 protein is CASSPPVSTGELFF. CDR3 bases: TGTGCCAGCTCACCACCGGTCAGCACCGGGGAGCTGTTTTTT.

This rearrangement joins TRBV5-4 to TRBJ2-3; perhaps TRBD1 as D (5 bases). Germline CDR1 is SGHNT and CDR2 is YYREEE (reference sequence). Trimming shortened V by 0 bases and J by 4 bases, and 9 bases separated the two germline ends. CDR3 length equals 14 residues. The CDR3 bases are TGTGCCAGCAGCTTGGTAGGGGCTCCAGATACGCAGTATTTT. This gives the protein CASSLVGAPDTQYF.

The V and J genes are TRBV19 and TRBJ1-5; TRBD1 agrees at 9 bases. The germline V gene has CDR1 LNHDA and CDR2 SQIVND (reference sequence). This CDR3 is built from 16 residues. V gave up 10 bases and J gave up 7 bases; unmatched junction bases: 17. As DNA, the CDR3 is TGTGCCACCAAAACCGGGACAGGGAGGGGTGGACAGCCCCAGCATTTT. It translates to CATKTGTGRGGQPQHF.

This chain uses TRBV9 with TRBJ2-7; 7 positions agree with TRBD2. The J segment lost 2 bases and the V segment lost 1 base, leaving 6 bases of the junction unmatched. Germline CDR1 and CDR2: SGDLS and YYNGEE. This CDR3 comprises 15 residues. As DNA, the CDR3 is TGTGCCAGCAGCGTACAAACGGGAGGCCCCTACGAGCAGTACTTC. Protein sequence: CASSVQTGGPYEQYF.

The V call is TRBV9, the J call TRBJ2-2; a weak D match, TRBD2 (7 bases). This CDR3 region has 17 residues. Deletions cut 5 bases from V and 3 bases from J, with 20 bases between. CDR1 SGDLS and CDR2 YYNGEE come from the germline V gene. Written as DNA, the CDR3 is TGTGCCAGCAGGGGGGGAGGGGGGCGTCTCCACACCGGGGAGCTGTTTTTT. Its protein is CASRGGGGRLHTGELFF.

For the CDR3, the DNA is TGTGCCAGCATTCATCAGGGGACAGATACGCAGTATTTT. This sequence encodes CASIHQGTDTQYF. This chain links TRBV6-5 with TRBJ2-3, with D possibly being TRBD1 (6 bases). V gave up 7 bases and J gave up 3 bases, with 11 bases separating them. Germline assignment: CDR1 MNHEY and CDR2 SVGAGI. This CDR3 is 13 amino acids long.

The chain links TRBV5-6 to TRBJ1-1; D is undetermined. Germline assignment: CDR1 SGHDT and CDR2 YYEEEE. The CDR3 extends over 14 amino acids. V was trimmed by 2 bases and J by 2 bases, leaving 10 bases between them. The CDR3 protein is CASSFRIGNTEAFF. The CDR3 DNA is TGTGCCAGCAGCTTCAGGATAGGTAACACTGAAGCTTTCTTT.

The V and J genes are TRBV15 and TRBJ2-7; D not certain. The germline V gene encodes CDR1 LNHNV and CDR2 YYDKDF (reference sequence). The CDR3 contains 12 residues. Trimming cost V 1 base and J 6 bases, with 7 bases left between them. CDR3 in amino acids: CATSRARGEQYF. CDR3 sequence (DNA): TGTGCCACCAGCAGAGCGAGAGGCGAGCAGTACTTC.

The rearrangement joins TRBV6-5 to TRBJ2-2; D is possibly TRBD1 (6 bases). V gave up 8 bases and J gave up 0 bases, with 10 bases separating them. The CDR3 is made up of 14 amino acids. Germline V gene lookup returns CDR1 MNHEY and CDR2 SVGAGI. CDR3: CASQGTPNTGELFF. CDR3 bases: TGTGCCAGCCAGGGGACCCCGAACACCGGGGAGCTGTTTTTT.

This chain links TRBV29-1 with TRBJ2-3; 7 nucleotides match TRBD2. CDR3 length: 15 amino acids. V lost 3 bases, J lost 3 bases, and 9 bases stayed unmatched. Germline V gene data show CDR1 as SQVTM and CDR2 as ANQGSEA. CDR3: CSVEEGGVSTDTQYF. CDR3 coding DNA: TGCAGCGTTGAGGAGGGAGGGGTTTCGACAGATACGCAGTATTTT.

The chain uses TRBV7-9 and TRBJ1-3; D not certain. Germline lookup yields CDR1 SEHNR and CDR2 FQNEAQ (reference sequence). V lost 7 bases and J 1 base, leaving 5 bases between the germline ends. The CDR3 runs 12 residues. The CDR3: CASKRSGNTIYF. In DNA form, the CDR3 reads TGTGCCAGCAAGCGTTCTGGAAACACCATATATTTT.

The V gene is TRBV15, the J gene TRBJ1-5, with D uncertain. Germline V gives CDR1 LNHNV, CDR2 YYDKDF (reference sequence). The CDR3 runs 16 residues. Deletions cut 1 base from V and 5 bases from J, with 15 bases between. In DNA form, the CDR3 reads TGTGCCACCAGCAGAGGAGGATCGGAGGTTCATCAGCCCCAGCATTTT. It specifies CATSRGGSEVHQPQHF.

The chain couples TRBV11-3 to TRBJ1-2; maybe TRBD1 (5 bases). Per germline, CDR1 SGHNT and CDR2 YENEEA. CDR3 length equals 12 residues. V lost 10 bases and J lost 4, with 13 bases in between. Here the CDR3 reads CATLTGPYGYTF. The CDR3 DNA sequence: TGTGCCACTCTCACAGGCCCCTATGGCTACACCTTC.

The CDR3 is CASSLEGTDYGYTF. Written as DNA, the CDR3 is TGTGCCAGCAGTTTAGAGGGGACAGACTATGGCTACACCTTC. The chain uses TRBV27 and TRBJ1-2; the match to TRBD1 covers 7 bases. V shed 2 bases, J shed 3 bases, and the junction held 3 bases outside the gene matches. CDR3 length: 14 residues. Germline loops: CDR1 MNHEY, CDR2 SMNVEV (reference sequence).

This chain links TRBV2 with TRBJ1-5, with D maybe TRBD1 (6 bases). Per the germline V gene, CDR1 is SNHLY and CDR2 is FYNNEI. This CDR3 is built from 15 residues. Trimming cost V 6 bases and J 6 bases, with 18 bases left between them. In DNA, the CDR3 is TGTGCCAGCAGGTATTCAACAGGGAATAGTCAGCCCCAGCATTTT. This codes for CASRYSTGNSQPQHF.

This clone was detected only a few times. The rearrangement uses TRBV28 and TRBJ2-1; 12 positions agree with TRBD2. The CDR3 length is 15 residues. The germline V gene encodes CDR1 MDHEN and CDR2 SYDVKM. V lost 5 bases, J lost 8 bases, and 7 bases stayed unmatched. CDR3 coding DNA: TGTGCCAGCAGTACGACTAGCGGGAGTAAGGATGAGCAGTTCTTC. Encoded protein: CASSTTSGSKDEQFF.

The DNA for the CDR3 is TGCAGCGTTGGACACCGCACTGAAGCTTTCTTT. It is translated as CSVGHRTEAFF. The chain recombines TRBV29-1 with TRBJ1-1; D is unclear. CDR1 and CDR2 from the germline V gene are SQVTM and ANQGSEA. The CDR3 spans 11 residues. V lost 4 bases and J 4 bases, leaving 7 bases between the germline ends. Based on the CDR3 plus reference TRBV29-1 and TRBJ1-1, the full variable domain is SAVISQKPSRDICQRGTSLTIQCQVDSQVTMMFWYRQQPGQSLTLIATANQGSEATYESGFVIDKFPISRPNLTFSTLTVSNMSPEDSSIYLCSVGHRTEAFFGQGTRLTVV.

The chain employs TRBV9 and TRBJ2-2; 7 bases fit TRBD1. CDR1 is SGDLS, CDR2 YYNGEE, per germline. V shed 1 base, J shed 0 bases, and the junction held 12 bases outside the gene matches. The CDR3 extends over 19 amino acids. The CDR3 DNA reads as TGTGCCAGCAGCGTAAATCGGGACAGCGTACCCCCGAACACCGGGGAGCTGTTTTTT. This sequence encodes CASSVNRDSVPPNTGELFF.

The rearrangement links TRBV5-1 to TRBJ2-2; 16 positions agree with TRBD2. CDR1 is SGHRS and CDR2 is YFSETQ in the germline V gene. V shed 4 bases and J 4 bases; nucleotides not matched to a gene: 19. The CDR3 has 22 amino acids. The chain's CDR3 is CASSLRGGAGLAGGLSTGELFF. Written as DNA, the CDR3 is TGCGCCAGCAGCCTGCGCGGGGGCGCGGGACTAGCGGGAGGGTTGAGCACCGGGGAGCTGTTTTTT.

The CDR3 nucleotides read TGTGCCAGCAGCCAGGGGGGCTACCCCACAGATACGCAGTATTTT. This gives the protein CASSQGGYPTDTQYF. This rearrangement joins TRBV7-9 to TRBJ2-3, with D maybe TRBD1 (7 bases). The CDR3 runs to 15 residues. CDR1 SEHNR and CDR2 FQNEAQ come from the germline V gene (reference sequence). Trimming removed 5 bases from V and 2 bases from J, with 14 bases in between.

The chain joins TRBV5-5 to TRBJ2-2; the match to TRBD1 covers 7 bases. The CDR3 has 15 residues. V shed 5 bases and J 3 bases; nucleotides not matched to a gene: 7. Germline assignment: CDR1 SGHKS and CDR2 YYEKEE (reference sequence). The CDR3 protein is CASRDTGADTGELFF. The CDR3 bases are TGTGCCAGCAGAGATACAGGGGCGGACACCGGGGAGCTGTTTTTT.

The chain combines TRBV7-9 with TRBJ2-4; 8 nucleotides align to TRBD2. The CDR3 is 14 amino acids. The ends lost 1 base at V and 11 bases at J; junction bases unmatched: 7. CDR1 is SEHNR and CDR2 is FQNEAQ in the germline V gene (reference sequence). CDR3 loop: CASSLGGLAGVQYF. CDR3 DNA sequence: TGTGCCAGCAGCTTAGGGGGCCTAGCGGGCGTTCAGTACTTC. Full variable domain (missing parts from reference TRBV7-9 and TRBJ2-4): DTGVSQNPRHKITKRGQNVTFRCDPISEHNRLYWYRQTLGQGPEFLTYFQNEAQLEKSRLLSDRFSAERPKGSFSTLEIQRTEQGDSAMYLCASSLGGLAGVQYFGAGTRLSVL.